This TCR beta chain was captured in a study of cytomegalovirus exposure and HLA in healthy donors. This PCR relied on a set of 60 Vbeta primers and 13 Jbeta primers. Only in-frame clones appear in the TCRdb table, and some are missing; sequencing was by immunoSEQ multiplex PCR. The sample includes roughly 110,000 clones, roughly two thirds seen only once; the top ten take about 2.5%. The CDR3 spans 15 residues. Trimming took off 2 bases at V and 1 base at J, with 11 bases between the two ends. Germline values: CDR1 SGDLS, CDR2 YYNGEE. About this clone itself: Its antigen is undetermined.

Study findings and constraints: Among the most significant clusters, several appeared linked to common viral pathogens in a later analysis. Later analysis found that TCR beta chains associated with HLA were more clonally expanded than other, equally common chains.

The specimen sequenced was PBMCs. The rearrangement uses TRBV9 and TRBJ2-3, with D possibly TRBD2 on 6 matching bases. The clonotype originates from a female donor in good health and CMV-seronegative. The CDR3 region is CASSVYGGGTDTQYF. The CDR3 nucleotides are TGTGCCAGCAGCGTCTACGGAGGGGGCACAGATACGCAGTATTTT.